Following are 16 T cell receptor beta chains from one sample sequenced in a study of blood T cell repertoires in COVID-19. This table comes from immunoSEQ multiplex PCR, and its TCRdb copy is limited to in-frame clones, with some not included. The sample has about half a million clones, 70% to 90% seen once. The sequencing sample was made of PBMCs or T cells enriched from blood (not recorded which). The source is a woman between 55 and 75 years old who had recovered from COVID-19.

The V call is TRBV30, the J call TRBJ2-1; D may be TRBD2 (6 bases). CDR1 and CDR2 from the germline V gene are GTSNPN and SVGIG (reference sequence). The CDR3 totals 14 residues. The V end lost 1 base, the J end lost 0 bases, and 7 bases lay between the germline ends. CDR3 DNA sequence: TGTGCCTGGAGTGGGGGACTCTCCTACAATGAGCAGTTCTTC. Translation: CAWSGGLSYNEQFF.

The chain employs TRBV19 and TRBJ1-5; no reliable D call. V was trimmed by 0 bases and J by 0 bases, leaving 3 bases between them. Per the germline V gene, CDR1 is LNHDA and CDR2 is SQIVND (reference sequence). CDR3 length equals 14 residues. CDR3 DNA: TGTGCCAGTAGTATAGATCATAGCAATCAGCCCCAGCATTTT. It is translated as CASSIDHSNQPQHF.

V and J are TRBV5-5 and TRBJ2-1; the match to TRBD2 covers 9 bases. In germline, CDR1 is SGHKS, CDR2 YYEKEE (reference sequence). V was pared by 4 bases and J by 0 bases, with 2 bases of the junction left unmatched. The CDR3 consists of 15 residues. The CDR3 here is CASSLSGGSYNEQFF. The CDR3 DNA sequence: TGTGCCAGCAGCCTTAGCGGGGGCTCCTACAATGAGCAGTTCTTC.

The chain is built from TRBV19 and TRBJ1-5, with D uncertain. This CDR3 comprises 16 residues. Germline V gene data show CDR1 as LNHDA and CDR2 as SQIVND (reference sequence). The germline V and J ends were trimmed by 5 bases and 2 bases, with 16 bases remaining between them. CDR3 residues: CASSAVQTLRNQPQHF. DNA for the CDR3: TGTGCCAGTAGTGCCGTACAGACCCTCCGCAATCAGCCCCAGCATTTT.

The gene calls are TRBV5-1 and TRBJ1-1; D is perhaps TRBD1 (5 bases). Germline CDR1 reads SGHRS; CDR2 reads YFSETQ. Trimming shortened V by 4 bases and J by 4 bases, and 14 bases separated the two germline ends. The CDR3 loop spans 14 amino acids. CDR3 residues: CASSPATGPTEAFF. CDR3 nucleotide sequence: TGCGCCAGCAGCCCAGCAACAGGCCCCACTGAAGCTTTCTTT.

The chain couples TRBV6-2 or TRBV6-3 to TRBJ2-7; D is perhaps TRBD2 (6 bases). The CDR3 has 14 residues. Trimming removed 5 bases at V and 1 base at J, with 12 bases between. Germline-derived CDR1 and CDR2 are MNHEY and SVGEGT. The CDR3 region has the DNA TGTGCCAGCAGTAGAGAAAGCGGGTCCTACGAGCAGTACGTC. Protein: CASSRESGSYEQYV.

The rearrangement joins TRBV12-1 to TRBJ1-1; the table gives TRBD1 as D, unverified against the DNA. TRBV12-1 constitutes a pseudogene. The CDR3 is 16 residues long. CDR3 nucleotides: TGTGCCAGCAGCTTTCTTTTGCCAGGGGGCACCACTGAAGCTTTCTTT. Its protein is CASSFLLPGGTTEAFF.

This clone was counted once. The V call is TRBV30, the J call TRBJ1-2, with 8 bases aligning to TRBD1. The ends lost 5 bases at V and 6 bases at J; junction bases unmatched: 14. The CDR3 spans 15 residues. Germline V lookup: CDR1 GTSNPN, CDR2 SVGIG (reference sequence). CDR3 bases: TGTGCCTGGGGGACCCTCCGGACAGGGCAAAATGGCTACACCTTC. This sequence encodes CAWGTLRTGQNGYTF.

The CDR3 is CASSYRTSGGRSEQFF. CDR3 coding DNA: TGTGCCAGCAGCTACCGGACTAGCGGGGGGAGGAGTGAGCAGTTCTTC. The chain joins TRBV5-5 to TRBJ2-1; 14 bases agree with TRBD2. This CDR3 has 16 amino acids. Germline CDR1 is SGHKS and CDR2 is YYEKEE (reference sequence). V gave up 3 bases and J gave up 9 bases; unmatched junction bases: 8.

This chain links TRBV4-1 with TRBJ1-5; 11 positions agree with TRBD1. This CDR3 has 22 amino acids. V lost 0 bases to trimming and J lost 1 base; unmatched junction nucleotides: 17. The germline V gene has CDR1 MGHRA and CDR2 YSYEKL. The CDR3 coding sequence is TGCGCCAGCAGCCAAGATCCTTTAATTTACAGGGACAGGGGGGAGAGCAATCAGCCCCAGCATTTT. Translated: CASSQDPLIYRDRGESNQPQHF.

The V and J genes are TRBV11-2 and TRBJ2-7; D is perhaps TRBD1 (6 bases). The CDR3 runs to 13 residues. Germline V gives CDR1 SGHAT, CDR2 FQNNGV. V dropped 5 bases and J dropped 0 bases, with 8 bases sitting between them. The CDR3 DNA follows: TGTGCCAGCAGCCCGGACAGCTCCTACGAGCAGTACGTC. It encodes CASSPDSSYEQYV.

V gene TRBV18 combines with J gene TRBJ2-7; TRBD1 matches at 10 bases. The length of the CDR3 is 16 residues. V shed 2 bases and J 4 bases; nucleotides not matched to a gene: 8. Germline CDR1 and CDR2: KGHSH and LQKENI. In DNA form, the CDR3 reads TGTGCCAGCTCACCAGGGCTGACAGGGGGCACGTACGAGCAGTACTTC. Encoded protein: CASSPGLTGGTYEQYF.

This clone showed up just a few times. V is TRBV6-2 or TRBV6-3 and J is TRBJ2-1; 8 bases line up with TRBD2. The CDR3 consists of 17 residues. Germline CDR1 is MNHEY and CDR2 is SVGEGT. The V and J ends lost 3 bases and 0 bases, in that order; junction bases with no gene match: 7. The CDR3: CASSYRERGSSYNEQFF. CDR3 DNA: TGTGCCAGCAGTTATAGGGAGCGGGGGTCCTCCTACAATGAGCAGTTCTTC.

J is TRBJ1-4 and V is TRBV2, with D possibly being TRBD1 (5 bases). V lost 7 bases and J lost 7, with 13 bases in between. Per germline, CDR1 SNHLY and CDR2 FYNNEI. The CDR3 spans 13 residues. The CDR3 DNA sequence: TGTGCCAGCACTGGGGGGTACGGTGAAAAACTGTTTTTT. Translation gives CASTGGYGEKLFF.

The chain joins TRBV29-1 to TRBJ2-1; 7 nucleotides line up with TRBD1. J was trimmed by 3 bases and V by 0 bases; bases with no gene match: 8. This CDR3 is built from 16 residues. Germline lookup yields CDR1 SQVTM and CDR2 ANQGSEA. The CDR3 coding sequence is TGCAGCGTTGAAGATCCACCAGGGGGAAACTACAATGAGCAGTTCTTC. Protein product: CSVEDPPGGNYNEQFF.

This clone was counted a few times. J is TRBJ1-4 and V is TRBV25-1; D uncertain. The CDR3 sequence is 13 residues long. The germline V gene encodes CDR1 MGHDK and CDR2 SYGVNS. V gave up 3 bases and J gave up 8 bases, with 10 bases separating them. CDR3 sequence reads: CASSDSSLEKLFF. CDR3 coding DNA: TGTGCCAGCAGTGATTCGAGCTTAGAAAAACTGTTTTTT.